These 3 T cell receptor beta chains originate from one sample sequenced in a study of technical replicates of blood from a handful of donors. This table comes from immunoSEQ multiplex PCR, and its TCRdb copy is limited to in-frame clones, with some not included. The table has around 53,000 clones, about 93% seen once; the top ten hold approximately 4%. The specimen sequenced was PBMCs. These receptors originate from a human donor in good health. Some clones in this sample may be carry-over from other donors' samples.

The gene calls are TRBV7-9 and TRBJ2-3; D gene uncertain. The length of the CDR3 is 12 residues. Germline assignment: CDR1 SEHNR and CDR2 FQNEAQ (reference sequence). V dropped 3 bases and J dropped 3 bases, with 4 bases sitting between them. Written as DNA, the CDR3 is TGTGCCAGCAGCTTTGAGACAGATACGCAGTATTTT. The encoded protein is CASSFETDTQYF.

The chain uses TRBV18 and TRBJ1-5; TRBD1 aligns across 8 bases. The CDR3 consists of 13 residues. Germline V gene sequence: CDR1 KGHSH, CDR2 LQKENI. V was clipped by 3 bases and J by 7 bases; unmatched bases: 2. CDR3 DNA: TGTGCCAGCTCACCTGGACAGGGCCAGCCCCAGCATTTT. Encoded protein: CASSPGQGQPQHF.

The chain carries TRBV19 and TRBJ1-6; 7 bases agree with TRBD1. V lost 8 bases, J lost 7 bases, and 5 bases stayed unmatched. The CDR3 runs to 13 residues. Germline V CDR1 and CDR2: LNHDA, SQIVND (reference sequence). The CDR3 region is CASVQGWNSPLHF. The CDR3 DNA sequence: TGTGCCAGTGTACAGGGGTGGAATTCACCCCTCCACTTT. Based on the CDR3 plus reference TRBV19 and TRBJ1-6, the full variable domain is DGGITQSPKYLFRKEGQNVTLSCEQNLNHDAMYWYRQDPGQGLRLIYYSQIVNDFQKGDIAEGYSVSREKKESFPLTVTSAQKNPTAFYLCASVQGWNSPLHFGNGTRLTVT.